This T cell receptor beta chain derives from a study of cytomegalovirus exposure and HLA in healthy donors. Study observations and caveats: Most of the CMV-associated TCR beta chains (in a later analysis) appeared to be HLA-restricted. Apart from CMV serostatus, no immune exposure information was available.

60 Vbeta and 13 Jbeta primers were used in PCR. Assay used: immunoSEQ multiplex PCR; TCRdb lists only in-frame clones, some missing. The table includes some 94,000 clones, roughly 71% detected once. The CDR3 is 13 amino acids. Germline V lookup: CDR1 LNHNV, CDR2 YYDKDF (reference sequence). J gave up 9 bases and V 4 bases, and 3 bases lay outside the gene matches. Remarks on this clone: Its antigen is not known.

The sample consisted of PBMCs. V gene TRBV15 combines with J gene TRBJ2-1; 10 nucleotides line up with TRBD2. The TCR comes from a man in his fifties in good health and CMV-seronegative. The CDR3 DNA sequence: TGTGCCACCAGCAAAGCGGGAGGGGTTGAGCAGTTCTTC. Protein: CATSKAGGVEQFF.